This record looks at one T cell receptor (beta chain) sequence and its context. V was cut by 5 bases and J by 2 bases, with 21 bases left in between. The CDR3 has 17 amino acids. Per germline, CDR1 SGHTA and CDR2 FQGNSA. The assay was immunoSEQ multiplex PCR, and TCRdb's table has in-frame clones only and misses some. The sample lists 70,000 to 85,000 clones; about 91% were seen once. These data belong to a study of T cell changes during pregnancy in multiple sclerosis. The receptor was isolated from a female donor with multiple sclerosis, enrolled in a pregnancy study. Sequenced material: peripheral blood, taken before pregnancy. The V and J genes are TRBV7-2 and TRBJ1-2, with TRBD1 as a possible D gene (6 bases). CDR3 protein: CASSPRTASASNYGYTF. CDR3 DNA sequence: TGTGCCAGCAGCCCTAGGACAGCATCAGCATCCAACTATGGCTACACCTTC.